A single T cell receptor (beta chain) is shown here with its context. No antigen is known for it. Produced via immunoSEQ multiplex PCR; TCRdb's table is partial and in-frame only. The sample yields 200,000 to 250,000 clones, over 75% seen once. This CDR3 region has 16 residues. V was clipped by 6 bases and J by 2 bases; unmatched bases: 6. Germline V lookup: CDR1 LNHNV, CDR2 YYDKDF (reference sequence). The record originates from a study of cytomegalovirus exposure and HLA in healthy donors. Whole-study context: In a later analysis, it was reported that the roughly 130 validation repertoires had been produced on the same platform as the roughly 610 repertoires belonging to the first cohort. Findings and limits, study-wide: It was found in a later analysis that first-cohort TCR clusters tended to co-occur in the 100 to 150 validation repertoires. The classifier, whose performance was assessed in both the original and validation cohorts, reportedly diagnosed cytomegalovirus status with high specificity and sensitivity.

The genes are TRBV15 and TRBJ1-3; 11 nucleotides match TRBD1. Sequencing used PBMCs. The receptor was isolated from a woman between 18 and 29 years old in good health and CMV-seropositive. In nucleotides, the CDR3 is TGTGCCACCAGTCACGGACAGGGGGCAACTGGAAACACCATATATTTT. It translates to CATSHGQGATGNTIYF.